This T cell receptor (beta chain) was identified during a study of shared clonotypes between healthy human individuals. As for the study in general: Three plates each covered CD4 naive and memory; CD8 naive two, CD8 memory one.

In germline, CDR1 is SGHAT, CDR2 FQNNGV. The CDR3 runs 14 residues. J lost 12 bases, V lost 4 bases, and 9 bases had no gene match. On this clone itself: Antigen: not known.

Study-level findings and limits: Rarefaction gave evidence that sorted-subset sequencing remained incomplete despite large depth.

In the naive CD8 group, cells lacked CD45RO and were positively selected for CCR7, so terminally differentiated effector memory CD45RA+ cells were left out. Measured with immunoSEQ multiplex PCR; TCRdb has only the in-frame clones, and not every one. The sample has 1.5 million to 2.5 million clones, 85% to 95% seen once; the top ten hold under 1.5%. This chain joins TRBV11-2 and TRBJ2-1, with 10 positions matching TRBD2. This clonotype originated in a man younger than 35 in good health. Sequencing was done on a sample of naive CD8+ T cells sorted from blood. DNA for the CDR3: TGTGCCAGCAGCTCACCGGGACTAGCGAGGGGGCAGTTCTTC. Residues: CASSSPGLARGQFF.